These 19 T cell receptor beta chains came from one sample sequenced in a study of OX40 agonist ivuxolimab in advanced cancers. Only in-frame clones appear in the TCRdb table, and some are missing; sequencing was by immunoSEQ multiplex PCR. The sample lists fewer than 25,000 clones, over 80% occurring once. The sample consisted of CD4+ or CD8+ T cells sorted from blood, taken in a trial of the OX40 agonist ivuxolimab. The origin of the receptors is an adult with an advanced solid tumor such as melanoma, head and neck, liver or kidney cancer.

The rearrangement uses TRBV19 and TRBJ1-5, with D possibly matching TRBD1 (5 bases). V was pared by 10 bases and J by 2 bases, with 21 bases between. Germline V gives CDR1 LNHDA, CDR2 SQIVND (reference sequence). The CDR3 spans 16 residues. The CDR3 reads CATSPRAGSGNQPQHF. The CDR3 DNA reads as TGTGCCACCTCACCCCGAGCAGGGTCGGGCAATCAGCCCCAGCATTTT.

This chain links TRBV27 with TRBJ1-5; D is perhaps TRBD1 (5 bases). The germline CDR1 and CDR2 sequences are MNHEY and SMNVEV (reference sequence). Trimming cost V 7 bases and J 1 base, with 20 bases left between them. This CDR3 has 17 amino acids. CDR3 in amino acids: CASTRAGTPGSNQPQHF. Here the CDR3 DNA reads TGTGCCAGCACCCGCGCCGGGACCCCAGGGAGCAATCAGCCCCAGCATTTT.

V is TRBV23-1 and J is TRBJ2-5, with D tentatively TRBD2 (5 bases). TRBV23-1 is annotated as an ORF whose role is uncertain. The V and J ends lost 2 bases and 4 bases respectively, with 14 bases between them. The length of the CDR3 is 15 residues. DNA of the CDR3: TGCGCCAGCAGTCAAACCCCCGGGGTGGGAGAGACCCAGTACTTC. It codes for CASSQTPGVGETQYF.

The chain has TRBV5-1 and TRBJ1-1, with D uncertain. V lost 5 bases and J 4 bases, leaving 12 bases between the germline ends. The CDR3 is made up of 13 amino acids. In germline, CDR1 is SGHRS, CDR2 YFSETQ. CDR3 region: CASSTEKGTEAFF. Written as DNA, the CDR3 is TGCGCCAGCAGTACCGAAAAAGGCACTGAAGCTTTCTTT.

V usage is TRBV5-1 and J usage is TRBJ1-1, with D unresolved. V lost 0 bases and J 1 base, leaving 10 bases between the germline ends. CDR3 length: 15 residues. Per the germline V gene, CDR1 is SGHRS and CDR2 is YFSETQ. CDR3 protein: CASSLGAGANTEAFF. In DNA form, the CDR3 reads TGCGCCAGCAGCTTGGGCGCGGGAGCGAACACTGAAGCTTTCTTT.

The genes are TRBV5-4 and TRBJ2-3; D remains unclear. Germline assignment: CDR1 SGHNT and CDR2 YYREEE (reference sequence). The CDR3 runs to 13 residues. The V end was cut by 1 base, the J end by 6 bases, with 9 bases between. This chain's CDR3 is CASSLLRMDTQYF. The CDR3 nucleotides are TGTGCCAGCAGCTTGTTGCGGATGGATACGCAGTATTTT.

The chain recombines TRBV2 with TRBJ1-1; no firm D call. CDR3 length: 11 amino acids. Germline loops: CDR1 SNHLY, CDR2 FYNNEI. Trimming removed 6 bases at V and 0 bases at J, with 2 bases between. The CDR3 nucleotides are TGTGCCAGCAGACTGAACACTGAAGCTTTCTTT. Protein product: CASRLNTEAFF.

The J gene is TRBJ1-4, the V gene TRBV5-4; D is unclear. The V and J ends lost 4 bases and 8 bases respectively, with 18 bases between them. The CDR3 has 15 residues. CDR1 and CDR2 from the germline V gene are SGHNT and YYREEE (reference sequence). CDR3: CASSAPPGEGEKLFF. For the CDR3, the DNA is TGTGCCAGCAGCGCACCACCGGGAGAAGGCGAAAAACTGTTTTTT.

The chain is built from TRBV7-2 and TRBJ2-3; 8 nucleotides agree with TRBD2. Trimming cost V 5 bases and J 5 bases; bases outside gene matches: 9. The CDR3 totals 15 residues. Per the germline V gene, CDR1 is SGHTA and CDR2 is FQGNSA. CDR3 region: CASSALAGRVDTQYF. Here the CDR3 DNA reads TGTGCCAGCAGCGCCTTAGCGGGAAGGGTAGATACGCAGTATTTT.

The rearrangement links TRBV20-1 to TRBJ2-7; D perhaps matches TRBD2 (5 bases). The V gene lost 7 bases and the J gene lost 6 bases, with 13 bases spanning the gap. The CDR3 length is 11 residues. CDR1 is DFQATT and CDR2 is SNEGSKA in the germline V gene (reference sequence). In DNA form, the CDR3 reads TGCAGTGTCAGGAACCGGGGCGAGCAGTACTTC. The encoded protein is CSVRNRGEQYF.

J is TRBJ2-1 and V is TRBV11-3; 9 bases align to TRBD1. Per germline, CDR1 SGHNT and CDR2 YENEEA. This CDR3 spans 15 amino acids. The V segment lost 4 bases and the J segment 3 bases; nucleotides outside the gene matches: 4. The DNA of the CDR3 is TGTGCCAGCAGCTCGGACAGGGGCGGCTACAATGAGCAGTTCTTC. Translated, it gives CASSSDRGGYNEQFF.

This clone was seen a single time. The genes are TRBV7-6 and TRBJ2-2; 9 bases are shared with TRBD1. CDR1 and CDR2 from the germline V gene are SGHVS and FNYEAQ. The CDR3 loop spans 16 amino acids. The J segment lost 6 bases and the V segment lost 5 bases, leaving 10 bases of the junction unmatched. Written as DNA, the CDR3 is TGTGCCAGCAGCCATCACGACAGGGGGACGGCCGGGGAGCTGTTTTTT. Protein product: CASSHHDRGTAGELFF. The whole variable domain, remainder taken from reference TRBV7-6 and TRBJ2-2, is GAGVSQSPRYKVTKRGQDVALRCDPISGHVSLYWYRQALGQGPEFLTYFNYEAQQDKSGLPNDRFSAERPEGSISTLTIQRTEQRDSAMYRCASSHHDRGTAGELFFGEGSRLTVL.

This rearrangement joins TRBV2 to TRBJ1-1; no firm D call. Germline CDR1 SNHLY, CDR2 FYNNEI. This CDR3 is 14 amino acids long. V was trimmed by 6 bases and J by 2 bases, leaving 13 bases between them. The CDR3 DNA reads TGTGCCAGCAGAGACCCGGGTCCTAACACTGAAGCTTTCTTT. Protein: CASRDPGPNTEAFF.

This clone has only a few counts. This chain uses TRBV9 with TRBJ1-2, with 8 bases matching TRBD1. Germline trimming cut 3 bases from V and 4 bases from J; bases unmatched to any gene: 11. The CDR3 covers 16 residues. The germline CDR1 and CDR2 sequences are SGDLS and YYNGEE. The chain's CDR3 is CASSARGQGDGYGYTF. The CDR3 region has the DNA TGTGCCAGCAGCGCCAGAGGACAGGGCGACGGCTATGGCTACACCTTC.

The chain combines TRBV18 with TRBJ2-1; 7 bases are a match to TRBD2. The CDR3 is made up of 14 amino acids. J was trimmed by 6 bases and V by 3 bases; bases with no gene match: 5. In germline, CDR1 is KGHSH, CDR2 LQKENI. The CDR3 coding sequence is TGTGCCAGCTCACCCGGCGGGGGAGTCAATGAGCAGTTCTTC. This codes for CASSPGGGVNEQFF.

This rearrangement joins TRBV7-2 to TRBJ2-5; tentatively, D is TRBD2 (5 bases). The CDR3 is 15 residues long. Trimming took off 1 base at V and 2 bases at J, with 11 bases between the two ends. Germline-derived CDR1 and CDR2 are SGHTA and FQGNSA. The CDR3 DNA reads TGTGCCAGCAGCTTAGGTTCTAGCCTGCAAGAGACCCAGTACTTC. Translation gives CASSLGSSLQETQYF.

The chain combines TRBV25-1 with TRBJ2-3; 12 bases map to TRBD2. The CDR3 totals 16 residues. The J segment lost 4 bases and the V segment lost 2 bases, leaving 4 bases of the junction unmatched. The germline V gene has CDR1 MGHDK and CDR2 SYGVNS. DNA for the CDR3: TGTGCCAGCAGTGAAGCTAGCGGGAGGGCCTCAGATACGCAGTATTTT. Protein: CASSEASGRASDTQYF.

This clone came up a few times. The chain recombines TRBV7-9 with TRBJ1-6, with D tentatively TRBD1 (6 bases). The CDR3 is 14 residues long. From germline, CDR1 is SEHNR and CDR2 FQNEAQ (reference sequence). The ends were cut back, 4 bases at V and 4 bases at J, with 8 bases in the middle. CDR3 loop: CASSSDSYNSPLHF. CDR3 nucleotides: TGTGCCAGCAGCTCGGACAGTTATAATTCACCCCTCCACTTT.

The chain uses TRBV5-1 and TRBJ1-2; 7 bases map to TRBD1. The CDR3 runs to 15 residues. Germline-derived CDR1 and CDR2 are SGHRS and YFSETQ. The junction had 8 bases not matched to a gene; V was cut back by 4 bases and J by 2 bases. DNA of the CDR3: TGCGCCAGCAGCGTAACAGGGGACTTGAACTATGGCTACACCTTC. Its protein is CASSVTGDLNYGYTF.